This T cell receptor (beta chain) comes out of a study of cytomegalovirus exposure and HLA in healthy donors. The CDR3 is 15 residues long. The germline V gene encodes CDR1 MNHNS and CDR2 SASEGT. V shed 5 bases and J shed 3 bases, with 16 bases lying between them. It was with 60 Vbeta and 13 Jbeta primers that the PCR ran. Libraries were prepared by immunoSEQ multiplex PCR; TCRdb keeps only in-frame clonotypes and omits some of them. In the table there are roughly 160,000 clones, approximately 74% of which are singletons. The chain links TRBV6-1 to TRBJ1-1; D may be TRBD1 (6 bases). The source is a woman younger than 45 in good health and CMV-seronegative. The material sequenced was PBMCs. DNA of the CDR3: TGTGCCAGCAGTACCCGGACAGCAAAGGACACTGAAGCTTTCTTT. Translation: CASSTRTAKDTEAFF.